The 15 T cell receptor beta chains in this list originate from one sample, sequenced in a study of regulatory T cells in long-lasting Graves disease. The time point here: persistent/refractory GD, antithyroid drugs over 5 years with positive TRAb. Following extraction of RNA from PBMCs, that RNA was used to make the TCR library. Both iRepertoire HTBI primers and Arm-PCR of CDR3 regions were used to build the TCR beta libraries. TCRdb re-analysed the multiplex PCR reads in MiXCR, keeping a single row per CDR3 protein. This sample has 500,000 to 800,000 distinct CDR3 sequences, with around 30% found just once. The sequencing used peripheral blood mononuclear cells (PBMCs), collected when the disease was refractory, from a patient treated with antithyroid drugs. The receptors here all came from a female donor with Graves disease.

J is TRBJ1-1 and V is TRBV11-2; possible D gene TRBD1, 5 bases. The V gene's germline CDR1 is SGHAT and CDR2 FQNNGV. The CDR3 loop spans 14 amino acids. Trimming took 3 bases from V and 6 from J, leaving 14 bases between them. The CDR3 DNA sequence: TGTGCCAGCAGCTTTGGGACTGCTGTCCCTGAAGCTTTCTTT. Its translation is CASSFGTAVPEAFF. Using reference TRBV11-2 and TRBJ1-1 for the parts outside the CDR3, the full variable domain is EAGVAQSPRYKIIEKRQSVAFWCNPISGHATLYWYQQILGQGPKLLIQFQNNGVVDDSQLPKDRFSAERLKGVDSTLKIQPAKLEDSAVYLCASSFGTAVPEAFFGQGTRLTVV.

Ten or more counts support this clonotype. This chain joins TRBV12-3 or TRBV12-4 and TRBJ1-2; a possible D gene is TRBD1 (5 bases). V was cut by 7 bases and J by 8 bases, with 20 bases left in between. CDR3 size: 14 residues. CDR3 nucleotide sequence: TGTGCCAGCAAGGGGCTTCCGGAGGGGAAAGGCTACACCTTC. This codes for CASKGLPEGKGYTF.

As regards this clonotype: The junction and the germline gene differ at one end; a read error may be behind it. DNA for the CDR3: TGTGCCAGCACCTTGGAGGGACGTAGGAACACTGAAGCTTTCTTT. Amino acid sequence: CASTLEGRRNTEAFF. The V call is TRBV5-5, the J call TRBJ1-1; maybe TRBD1 (5 bases). The germline V gene has CDR1 SGHKS and CDR2 YYEKEE (reference sequence). The CDR3 has 15 residues.

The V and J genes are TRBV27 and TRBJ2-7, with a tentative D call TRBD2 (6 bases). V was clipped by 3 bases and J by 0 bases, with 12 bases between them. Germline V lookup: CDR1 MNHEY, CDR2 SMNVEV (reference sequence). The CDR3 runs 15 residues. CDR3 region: CASSFAGFSSYEQYF. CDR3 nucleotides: TGTGCCAGCAGTTTCGCGGGGTTCAGCTCCTACGAGCAGTACTTC.

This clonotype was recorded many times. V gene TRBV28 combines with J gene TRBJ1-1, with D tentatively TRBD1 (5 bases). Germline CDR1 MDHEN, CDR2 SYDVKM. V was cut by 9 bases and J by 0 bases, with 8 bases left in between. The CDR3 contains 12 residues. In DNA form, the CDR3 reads TGTGCCAGGGCGGGGGTGAACACTGAAGCTTTCTTT. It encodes CARAGVNTEAFF.

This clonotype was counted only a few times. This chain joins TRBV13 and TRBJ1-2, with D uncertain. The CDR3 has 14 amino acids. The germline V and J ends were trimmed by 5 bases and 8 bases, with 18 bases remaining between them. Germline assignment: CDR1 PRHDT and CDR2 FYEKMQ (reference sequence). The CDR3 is CASSPKDSPLGYTF. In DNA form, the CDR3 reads TGTGCCAGCAGCCCCAAGGACTCACCTTTGGGCTACACCTTC.

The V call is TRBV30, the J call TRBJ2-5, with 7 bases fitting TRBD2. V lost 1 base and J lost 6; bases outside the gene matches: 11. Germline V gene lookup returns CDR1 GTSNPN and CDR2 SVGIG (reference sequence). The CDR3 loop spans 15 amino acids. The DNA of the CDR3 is TGTGCCTGGAGTGCGAAGAACGGGAGGTGGAAGACCCAGTACTTC. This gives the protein CAWSAKNGRWKTQYF.

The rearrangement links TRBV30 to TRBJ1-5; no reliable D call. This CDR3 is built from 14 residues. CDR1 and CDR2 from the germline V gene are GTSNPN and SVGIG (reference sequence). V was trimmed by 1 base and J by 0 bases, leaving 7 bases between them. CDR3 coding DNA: TGTGCCTGGAGTGGGGCGATTAGCAATCAGCCCCAGCATTTT. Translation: CAWSGAISNQPQHF.

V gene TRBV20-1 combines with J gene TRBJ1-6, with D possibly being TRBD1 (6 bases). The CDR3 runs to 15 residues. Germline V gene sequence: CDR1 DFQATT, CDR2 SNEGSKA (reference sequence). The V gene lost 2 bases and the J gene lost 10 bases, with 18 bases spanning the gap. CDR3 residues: CSARLRGHPISPLHF. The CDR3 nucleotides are TGCAGTGCTAGACTAAGGGGACACCCCATCTCACCCCTCCACTTT.

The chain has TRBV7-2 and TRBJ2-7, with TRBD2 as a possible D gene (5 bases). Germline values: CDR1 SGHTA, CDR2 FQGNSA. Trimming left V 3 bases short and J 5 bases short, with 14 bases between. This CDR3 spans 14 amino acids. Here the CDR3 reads CASSFRGSLHEQYF. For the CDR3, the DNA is TGTGCCAGCAGCTTTCGAGGGAGTCTCCACGAGCAGTACTTC.

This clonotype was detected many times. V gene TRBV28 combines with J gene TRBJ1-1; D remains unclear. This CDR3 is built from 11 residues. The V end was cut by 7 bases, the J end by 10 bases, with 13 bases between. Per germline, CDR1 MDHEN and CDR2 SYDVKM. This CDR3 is CASTSVLGAFF. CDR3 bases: TGTGCCAGCACCTCGGTGCTCGGAGCTTTCTTT.

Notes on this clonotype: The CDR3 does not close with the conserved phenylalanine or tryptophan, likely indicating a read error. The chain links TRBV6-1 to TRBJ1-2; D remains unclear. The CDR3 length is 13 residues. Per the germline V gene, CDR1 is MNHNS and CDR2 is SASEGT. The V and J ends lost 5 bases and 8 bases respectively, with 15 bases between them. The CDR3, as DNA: TGTGCCAGCAGTCGGACGGAGGCGGGAGGCTACACCCTC. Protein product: CASSRTEAGGYTL.

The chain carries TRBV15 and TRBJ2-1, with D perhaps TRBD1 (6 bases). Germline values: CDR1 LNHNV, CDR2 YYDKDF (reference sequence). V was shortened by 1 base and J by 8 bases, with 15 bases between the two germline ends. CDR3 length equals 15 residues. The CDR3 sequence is CATSRAGTPSDEQFF. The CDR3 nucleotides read TGTGCCACCAGCAGAGCCGGGACACCCTCCGATGAGCAGTTCTTC.

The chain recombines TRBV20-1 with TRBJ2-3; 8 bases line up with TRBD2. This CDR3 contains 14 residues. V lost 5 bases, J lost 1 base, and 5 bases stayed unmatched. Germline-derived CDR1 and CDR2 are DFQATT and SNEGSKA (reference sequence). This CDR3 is CSAPLAVRTDTQYF. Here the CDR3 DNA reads TGCAGTGCTCCACTAGCGGTGCGCACAGATACGCAGTATTTT.

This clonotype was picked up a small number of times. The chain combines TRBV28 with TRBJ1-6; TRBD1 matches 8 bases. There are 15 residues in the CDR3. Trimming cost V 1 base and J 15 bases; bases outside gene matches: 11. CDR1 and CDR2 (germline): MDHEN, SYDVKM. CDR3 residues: CASSLSLPGGQHLHF. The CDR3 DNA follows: TGTGCCAGCAGTTTATCCCTCCCAGGGGGCCAACACCTCCACTTT.